This T cell receptor (beta chain) was found in a study of T cell repertoires in cytomegalovirus infection. Study as a whole: Epitope selection comprised recently identified HLA-C-restricted CMV epitopes and well-studied HLA-B-restricted CMV epitopes. Both a matching HLA type and CMV infection were indicated by public TCR beta signatures.

TCRdb reprocessed the reads with MiXCR, giving one entry per CDR3 protein. The data contain tens of thousands of distinct CDR3 sequences, 15% to 20% of them singletons. This clonotype has only a few counts. Antigen: not known. Germline assignment: CDR1 LNHDA and CDR2 SQIVND (reference sequence). The CDR3 has 13 amino acids. Trimming took 3 bases from V and 5 from J, leaving 10 bases between them. The study, taken as a whole, reports: Adding up the frequency of public TCR beta families identified people who carried CMV plus the relevant HLA.

The starting material was CD8+ T cells from cultured PBMCs, obtained from culture after CMV antigen stimulation. This clonotype was obtained from a human donor in good health (CMV status not recorded). Some clones in this sample may be carry-over from other donors' samples. This rearrangement joins TRBV19 to TRBJ2-5, with D perhaps TRBD2 (5 bases). CDR3 sequence reads: CASSILAGETQYF. The DNA for the CDR3 is TGTGCCAGTAGTATCCTAGCAGGCGAGACCCAGTACTTC. Looking up the rest from reference TRBV19 and TRBJ2-5 gives the full variable domain: DGGITQSPKYLFRKEGQNVTLSCEQNLNHDAMYWYRQDPGQGLRLIYYSQIVNDFQKGDIAEGYSVSREKKESFPLTVTSAQKNPTAFYLCASSILAGETQYFGPGTRLLVL.